This T cell receptor beta chain emerged from a study of shared clonotypes between healthy human individuals. Broader study findings: Non-shared clonotypes were found to have lower generation probabilities than the clonotypes that were shared by all four of the sorted-subset donors.

Only one count was recorded for this clone. Its specificity is not known. Per the authors' pipeline: Without quality scores, immunoSEQ junctional reads could not be filtered like full-length reads. Measured with immunoSEQ multiplex PCR; TCRdb has only the in-frame clones, and not every one. V, J and clone size are those of that table, while D and trimming were read from the DNA. The sample lists about 2.1 million clones, just under 95% occurring once. Naive CD8 cells lacked CD45RO, underwent positive selection for CCR7 and left out terminally differentiated effector memory CD45RA+ cells. This receptor was identified in a man younger than 35 in good health. Some clones in this sample may be carry-over from other donors' samples. The sequenced sample was naive CD8+ T cells from PBMCs.

The CDR3 loop reads CATSRSGEGYEQYF. In nucleotides, the CDR3 is TGTGCCACCAGCAGGTCGGGGGAGGGCTACGAGCAGTACTTC. This chain links TRBV15 with TRBJ2-7; 7 positions agree with TRBD2. The CDR3 has 14 amino acids. Losses at the gene ends were 3 bases for V and 3 bases for J; bases not matched to a gene: 5. The V gene's germline CDR1 is LNHNV and CDR2 YYDKDF (reference sequence).